This T cell receptor (beta chain) was sequenced in a study of T cell clonotyping in hematopoietic cell transplantation. The repertoire was sequenced with immunoSEQ multiplex PCR; TCRdb's copy has only in-frame clones and lacks some. The profile covers 13,000 to 15,000 clones, with approximately 95% appearing a single time and approximately 4.2% taken by the ten largest. Trimming shortened V by 6 bases and J by 14 bases, and 23 bases separated the two germline ends. CDR1 and CDR2 (germline): KGHSH, LQKENI. This CDR3 spans 15 amino acids. This sample comprised PBMCs, obtained 30 days after allogeneic stem cell transplant. The source is a male patient aged 55 to 69 who had an allogeneic stem cell transplant from an unrelated donor, so the T cells may come from the graft donor. Some clones in this sample may be carry-over from other donors' samples. The chain employs TRBV18 and TRBJ1-6, with D unresolved. DNA for the CDR3: TGTGCCAGCTCCCCAGTTGCGAGTTGGCAGGCGGCCCTCCACTTT. Protein sequence: CASSPVASWQAALHF.